One and the same sample provided the 7 T cell receptor beta chains below, sequenced in a study of T cells in Graves' hyperthyroidism and ophthalmopathy. What was amplified from RNA transcripts were TCR beta CDR3 regions. The TCR CDR3 was amplified in a first-round RT-PCR using the HTBI primer set. TCRdb re-called the multiplex PCR reads through MiXCR, storing one row per CDR3 protein. This sample yields about 640,000 distinct CDR3 sequences, of which roughly 15% are seen a single time; 9.5% to 15% belongs to the top ten. Sequenced input: blood. These TCRs come from a woman in her fifties or sixties with Graves' ophthalmopathy.

This chain links TRBV18 with TRBJ2-3, with TRBD2 matching over 9 bases. Germline V gene data show CDR1 as KGHSH and CDR2 as LQKENI. V lost 2 bases and J lost 2; bases outside the gene matches: 5. The CDR3 is 16 residues long. CDR3 DNA sequence: TGTGCCAGCTCACCAGACCTAGCGGGGATCACAGATACGCAGTATTTT. Encoded protein: CASSPDLAGITDTQYF.

In this sample, this clonotype turned up many times. The genes are TRBV12-3 or TRBV12-4 and TRBJ2-7; TRBD1 aligns across 8 bases. V was pared by 7 bases and J by 0 bases, with 8 bases of the junction left unmatched. This CDR3 comprises 15 residues. CDR3 nucleotides: TGTGCCAGCACCGACCGACAGGGGCGCTCCTACGAGCAGTACTTC. Protein: CASTDRQGRSYEQYF.

There are many counts of this clonotype. The chain joins TRBV30 to TRBJ2-3, with 9 bases lining up with TRBD1. The V gene end was trimmed by 3 bases and the J gene end by 2 bases; junction bases not matched to a gene: 6. Germline V lookup: CDR1 GTSNPN, CDR2 SVGIG (reference sequence). The CDR3 length is 15 residues. The CDR3 DNA reads as TGTGCCTGGAGCCACACAGGGGGCGTCACAGATACGCAGTATTTT. Amino acid sequence: CAWSHTGGVTDTQYF.

This clonotype has a count of ten or more. This sequence joins TRBV30 and TRBJ2-2; D gene unclear. This CDR3 comprises 13 residues. The V and J ends lost 0 bases and 2 bases respectively, with 4 bases between them. CDR1 and CDR2 (germline): GTSNPN, SVGIG (reference sequence). The CDR3 bases are TGTGCCTGGAGTGTAGAAAACACCGGGGAGCTGTTTTTT. It yields the protein CAWSVENTGELFF.

This clonotype was counted at least ten times. The J gene is TRBJ2-7, the V gene TRBV20-1, with 8 bases identical to TRBD2. CDR1 and CDR2 (germline): DFQATT, SNEGSKA (reference sequence). This CDR3 has 14 residues. With V trimmed by 4 bases and J by 4 bases, 9 bases remained unmatched. CDR3 coding DNA: TGCAGTGCTACCCCGGGACTAGGCGGGTACGAGCAGTACTTC. Its translation: CSATPGLGGYEQYF.

The sample holds many counts of this clonotype. The chain links TRBV4-2 to TRBJ1-2; 11 nucleotides match TRBD1. CDR1 is LGHNA, CDR2 YNFKEQ, per germline. Germline trimming cut 3 bases from V and 5 bases from J; bases unmatched to any gene: 2. The CDR3 runs to 14 residues. CDR3 DNA: TGTGCCAGCAGCCAGGACAGGGGGCCGTATGGCTACACCTTC. This gives the protein CASSQDRGPYGYTF.

This sequence joins TRBV29-1 and TRBJ2-1; D call uncertain. V was pared by 6 bases and J by 5 bases, with 11 bases between. This CDR3 region has 12 residues. Germline loops: CDR1 SQVTM, CDR2 ANQGSEA. Here the CDR3 DNA reads TGCAGCGTCGCGACTCGGCACAATGAGCAGTTCTTC. Encoded protein: CSVATRHNEQFF.